The present T cell receptor (beta chain) was sequenced within a study of naive and memory T cell subsets. Broader study findings: Naive repertoires, especially CD8, held a few larger clonotypes, possibly memory cells re-expressing CD45RA.

The beta constant-region primer was an equimolar mix of two oligonucleotides covering TRBC1 and TRBC2. The ligated cDNA underwent four PCR rounds using SP2 and nested alpha and beta constant-region primers. TCRdb used MiXCR to reprocess the UMI-ligation and nested PCR reads, holding one entry per CDR3 protein. Among about 100,000 distinct CDR3 sequences listed, approximately 15% were seen once. The CDR3 runs 13 residues. Per the germline V gene, CDR1 is SGHDT and CDR2 is YYEEEE. V lost 2 bases, J lost 6 bases, and 12 bases lay in between. This clonotype has a handful of counts. What it binds is not known.

The TCR sequence derives from a human donor in good health. V and J are TRBV5-6 and TRBJ2-7; D assignment may be TRBD1 or TRBD2 (5 bases each). Sequenced sample: naive CD8+ T cells from blood. The CDR3 reads CASSFGRGAEQYF. DNA of the CDR3: TGTGCCAGCAGCTTTGGAAGAGGGGCCGAGCAGTACTTC.